This T cell receptor beta chain comes out of a study of regulatory T cells in long-lasting Graves disease. About the research overall: It was over 5 years of antithyroid drugs, with positive TSH receptor antibodies, that meant persistent Graves' disease.

Time point here: persistent/refractory GD, antithyroid drugs over 5 years with positive TRAb. Making the TCR library involved RNA that had been extracted from PBMCs. Study-level results: Comparison showed that persistent patients shared more public clonotypes (roughly 2,500) than new patients (966). Peripheral blood alone, not thyroid tissue, underwent study.

Germline V gene sequence: CDR1 ENHRY, CDR2 SYGVKD. V gave up 7 bases and J gave up 4 bases, with 5 bases separating them. CDR3 size: 11 residues. In regard to this clonotype: Antigen: not known.

The TCR beta library used iRepertoire HTBI primers with Arm-PCR amplification of CDR3. Per the study methods: Taken together, the samples had 55 to 70 TRBV and 13 to 15 TRBJ segments identified. TCRdb itself ran the multiplex PCR reads through MiXCR, one entry per CDR3 protein. It is TCRdb's table, rather than the study itself, that gives the V and J calls and clone size. The repertoire holds under 450,000 distinct CDR3 sequences, with about a quarter as singletons. The chain employs TRBV10-3 and TRBJ1-3; D unclear. The clonotype was recovered from a female donor with Graves disease. The sample here was peripheral blood mononuclear cells (PBMCs), taken when the disease was refractory, from a patient treated with antithyroid drugs. CDR3 protein: CAIKAGNTIYF. The CDR3 DNA sequence: TGTGCCATCAAGGCCGGAAACACCATATATTTT.